These 32 T cell receptor beta chains came from one sample sequenced in a study of blood T cell repertoires in COVID-19. The table came from immunoSEQ multiplex PCR; TCRdb's copy has only in-frame clones and leaves some out. The sample yields about 140,000 clones, around 84% seen once. The material sequenced was peripheral blood. These receptors came from a human donor with acute or convalescent COVID-19. The donor label of this sample is uncertain.

The CDR3 nucleotides read TGTGCCAGCAGCCGGATAACAGGGGGCACTGAAGCTTTCTTT. This translates into CASSRITGGTEAFF. This sequence joins TRBV9 and TRBJ1-1, with 8 bases lining up with TRBD1. The CDR3 consists of 14 residues. The V gene end was trimmed by 4 bases and the J gene end by 4 bases; junction bases not matched to a gene: 6. Germline V lookup: CDR1 SGDLS, CDR2 YYNGEE.

V usage is TRBV7-8 and J usage is TRBJ2-7, with a possible D match to TRBD1 (6 bases). Trimming left V 0 bases short and J 5 bases short, with 11 bases between. Germline CDR1 SGHVS, CDR2 FQNEAQ. The CDR3 is 14 amino acids. CDR3 loop: CASSLAQGFDEQYF. CDR3 nucleotide sequence: TGTGCCAGCAGCTTAGCACAGGGTTTCGACGAGCAGTACTTC.

As DNA, the CDR3 is TGTGCCAGCAGCTTAGGCGGGGGGGCTTCTCACAATGAGCAGTTCTTC. Its translation is CASSLGGGASHNEQFF. The J gene is TRBJ2-1, the V gene TRBV11-3; 9 positions agree with TRBD2. The V gene end was trimmed by 1 base and the J gene end by 5 bases; junction bases not matched to a gene: 6. Germline CDR1 reads SGHNT; CDR2 reads YENEEA. CDR3 length equals 16 residues. Combining the CDR3 with reference TRBV11-3 and TRBJ2-1 gives the whole variable domain EAGVVQSPRYKIIEKKQPVAFWCNPISGHNTLYWYLQNLGQGPELLIRYENEEAVDDSQLPKDRFSAERLKGVDSTLKIQPAELGDSAVYLCASSLGGGASHNEQFFGPGTRLTVL.

The CDR3 DNA is TGTGCCAGTAGGGGCGGGGGAAGTAGTAATGAGCAGTTCTTC. Translated: CASRGGGSSNEQFF. This rearrangement joins TRBV19 to TRBJ2-1; 7 nucleotides line up with TRBD2. This CDR3 is built from 14 residues. The J segment lost 7 bases and the V segment lost 6 bases, leaving 9 bases of the junction unmatched. From germline, CDR1 is LNHDA and CDR2 SQIVND (reference sequence).

This chain connects TRBV9 to TRBJ2-2, with D tentatively TRBD2 (6 bases). Trimming took 3 bases from V and 0 from J, leaving 9 bases between them. The germline V gene encodes CDR1 SGDLS and CDR2 YYNGEE. This CDR3 is built from 15 residues. The CDR3 sequence: CASSARDSNTGELFF. DNA for the CDR3: TGTGCCAGCAGCGCCCGGGACTCGAACACCGGGGAGCTGTTTTTT.

In its sample, this clone was seen once. This rearrangement joins TRBV10-3 to TRBJ2-3; D might be TRBD1 (5 bases). There are 13 residues in the CDR3. Germline V gives CDR1 ENHRY, CDR2 SYGVKD. With 9 bases removed from V and 0 bases from J, the gap between germline ends came to 10 bases. The CDR3 loop reads CAITGRSTDTQYF. CDR3 in DNA: TGTGCCATTACAGGAAGGAGCACAGATACGCAGTATTTT.

The genes are TRBV7-9 and TRBJ1-5, with D possibly matching TRBD1 (5 bases). V was clipped by 8 bases and J by 3 bases, with 5 bases between them. Germline V gene data show CDR1 as SEHNR and CDR2 as FQNEAQ (reference sequence). The CDR3 is made up of 11 amino acids. The CDR3, as DNA: TGTGCCAGCGGACACAATCAGCCCCAGCATTTT. Translating gives CASGHNQPQHF.

In regard to this clone: The sample carries other DNA sequences with the same CDR3. The chain couples TRBV7-9 to TRBJ1-2; 10 bases match TRBD1. The length of the CDR3 is 13 residues. Trimming cost V 5 bases and J 5 bases; bases outside gene matches: 2. CDR1 is SEHNR and CDR2 is FQNEAQ in the germline V gene (reference sequence). Here the CDR3 DNA reads TGTGCCAGCAGCCCGGGACAGGGGTATGGCTACACCTTC. This encodes CASSPGQGYGYTF.

This clone turned up a few times. The chain employs TRBV6-2 or TRBV6-3 and TRBJ2-7, with 8 bases lining up with TRBD1. CDR3 length: 16 residues. Germline trimming cut 5 bases from V and 8 bases from J; bases unmatched to any gene: 17. In germline, CDR1 is MNHEY, CDR2 SVGEGT. Written as DNA, the CDR3 is TGTGCCAGCAGTACGAGGGACAGGCGGTCCCTGCTCAAGCAGTACTTC. Translating gives CASSTRDRRSLLKQYF.

This clone came up once. The chain has TRBV20-1 and TRBJ2-5; 7 bases are shared with TRBD2. This CDR3 is built from 11 residues. Germline V gene data show CDR1 as DFQATT and CDR2 as SNEGSKA (reference sequence). Here the CDR3 DNA reads TGCAGCCGGGGGGTAGAGGAGACCCAGTACTTC. It yields the protein CSRGVEETQYF.

This chain joins TRBV5-4 and TRBJ2-5; 8 bases are shared with TRBD1. CDR3 length: 14 residues. Germline values: CDR1 SGHNT, CDR2 YYREEE (reference sequence). V lost 2 bases to trimming and J lost 4 bases; unmatched junction nucleotides: 4. The CDR3 here is CASSLSDRAETQYF. CDR3 bases: TGTGCCAGCAGCTTATCGGACAGGGCAGAGACCCAGTACTTC.

This clone was observed once. Other DNA sequences in the same sample also yield this CDR3. The V call is TRBV29-1, the J call TRBJ1-1, with unresolved D. V was trimmed by 4 bases and J by 4 bases, leaving 7 bases between them. Germline CDR1 is SQVTM and CDR2 is ANQGSEA. The CDR3 runs to 11 residues. CDR3 loop: CSVVPVTEAFF. For the CDR3, the DNA is TGCAGCGTTGTTCCGGTCACTGAAGCTTTCTTT. Based on the CDR3 plus reference TRBV29-1 and TRBJ1-1, the full variable domain is SAVISQKPSRDICQRGTSLTIQCQVDSQVTMMFWYRQQPGQSLTLIATANQGSEATYESGFVIDKFPISRPNLTFSTLTVSNMSPEDSSIYLCSVVPVTEAFFGQGTRLTVV.

The chain recombines TRBV24-1 with TRBJ2-5; TRBD2 agrees at 7 bases. This CDR3 has 15 residues. Germline trimming cut 3 bases from V and 5 bases from J; bases unmatched to any gene: 8. Germline V gene data show CDR1 as KGHDR and CDR2 as SFDVKD. Written as DNA, the CDR3 is TGTGCCACCAGTGATCGAACGGGGGGTGTCGAGACCCAGTACTTC. Protein: CATSDRTGGVETQYF.

This rearrangement joins TRBV18 to TRBJ2-5; D might be TRBD2 (6 bases). Trimming pared 1 base from V and 0 bases from J, leaving 9 bases between. Germline V gene sequence: CDR1 KGHSH, CDR2 LQKENI. The CDR3 runs 15 residues. The CDR3 region is CASSPQEGHQETQYF. Here the CDR3 DNA reads TGTGCCAGCTCACCACAGGAGGGCCACCAAGAGACCCAGTACTTC.

The chain recombines TRBV29-1 with TRBJ2-3; perhaps TRBD2 as D (6 bases). The CDR3 is made up of 16 amino acids. Germline CDR1 SQVTM, CDR2 ANQGSEA. The germline V and J ends were trimmed by 5 bases and 2 bases, with 20 bases remaining between them. The CDR3 nucleotides are TGCAGCGTTAGAGACTTGCTGGGACTGAACACAGATACGCAGTATTTT. It encodes CSVRDLLGLNTDTQYF.

The genes are TRBV11-2 and TRBJ1-5; D possibly corresponds to TRBD1 (5 bases). The CDR3 is 15 residues long. V was clipped by 2 bases and J by 7 bases, with 15 bases between them. Germline loops: CDR1 SGHAT, CDR2 FQNNGV. Here the CDR3 reads CASSLTTEPGQPQHF. The CDR3 region has the DNA TGTGCCAGCAGCTTAACGACAGAACCGGGCCAGCCCCAGCATTTT.

The rearrangement uses TRBV9 and TRBJ2-5; TRBD2 agrees at 8 bases. Losses at the gene ends were 4 bases for V and 1 base for J; bases not matched to a gene: 6. Looked up from germline, CDR1 is SGDLS and CDR2 is YYNGEE. The CDR3 runs 15 residues. The CDR3 bases are TGTGCCAGCAGCTATAACGGGGGGGCCCAAGAGACCCAGTACTTC. Translation: CASSYNGGAQETQYF.

This rearrangement joins TRBV9 to TRBJ1-1; 10 nucleotides line up with TRBD1. The ends lost 4 bases at V and 11 bases at J; junction bases unmatched: 8. CDR1 and CDR2 from the germline V gene are SGDLS and YYNGEE. The CDR3 length is 13 residues. CDR3 sequence (DNA): TGTGCCAGCAGCTCACGGACAGGGGGACACGCTTTCTTT. Translation gives CASSSRTGGHAFF.

CDR3 residues: CASSRPGFFVETQYF. The CDR3 DNA follows: TGTGCCAGTAGTAGGCCAGGGTTTTTTGTAGAGACCCAGTACTTC. The V gene is TRBV19, the J gene TRBJ2-5; a weak D match, TRBD1 (5 bases). The germline V gene has CDR1 LNHDA and CDR2 SQIVND (reference sequence). V lost 4 bases to trimming and J lost 4 bases, with 16 bases between them. The CDR3 loop spans 15 amino acids.

The DNA for the CDR3 is TGTGCCATTACAAACCAGGGGGTTCACTATGGCTACACCTTC. As protein: CAITNQGVHYGYTF. This chain uses TRBV28 with TRBJ1-2, with TRBD1 identical over 7 bases. V dropped 10 bases and J dropped 3; count of bases not matched to a gene: 11. Germline V gene lookup returns CDR1 MDHEN and CDR2 SYDVKM. The CDR3 is 14 amino acids.

CDR3 in amino acids: CASSPPNTGYGYTF. In DNA, the CDR3 is TGTGCCAGCTCACCACCGAACACAGGCTATGGCTACACCTTC. This rearrangement joins TRBV18 to TRBJ1-2; possibly TRBD1 for D (5 bases). The CDR3 contains 14 residues. The V end lost 0 bases, the J end lost 4 bases, and 9 bases lay between the germline ends. Germline CDR1 reads KGHSH; CDR2 reads LQKENI. The full variable domain, rest sourced from reference TRBV18 and TRBJ1-2, is NAGVMQNPRHLVRRRGQEARLRCSPMKGHSHVYWYRQLPEEGLKFMVYLQKENIIDESGMPKERFSAEFPKEGPSILRIQQVVRGDSAAYFCASSPPNTGYGYTFGSGTRLTVV.

The chain has TRBV10-3 and TRBJ1-2, with 8 bases matching TRBD1. The length of the CDR3 is 14 residues. V shed 2 bases and J 5 bases; nucleotides not matched to a gene: 4. Germline V lookup: CDR1 ENHRY, CDR2 SYGVKD. For the CDR3, the DNA is TGTGCCATCAGTGAGGGACAGGGACTTTATGGCTACACCTTC. Its protein product is CAISEGQGLYGYTF.

This rearrangement joins TRBV7-6 to TRBJ2-2, with 7 positions matching TRBD1. J lost 1 base, V lost 2 bases, and 4 bases had no gene match. Looked up from germline, CDR1 is SGHVS and CDR2 is FNYEAQ. The CDR3 loop spans 16 amino acids. CDR3 nucleotides: TGTGCCAGCAGCTTATGGGACAGCCAGAACACCGGGGAGCTGTTTTTT. Protein: CASSLWDSQNTGELFF.

This chain links TRBV5-1 with TRBJ2-3, with unresolved D. The CDR3 runs 14 residues. V gave up 4 bases and J gave up 6 bases, with 15 bases separating them. CDR1 SGHRS and CDR2 YFSETQ come from the germline V gene. CDR3 sequence reads: CASSLGFGDDTQYF. The CDR3 nucleotides are TGCGCCAGCAGCCTGGGGTTTGGAGACGATACGCAGTATTTT. Together with reference TRBV5-1 and TRBJ2-3, the CDR3 gives the full variable domain: KAGVTQTPRYLIKTRGQQVTLSCSPISGHRSVSWYQQTPGQGLQFLFEYFSETQRNKGNFPGRFSGRQFSNSRSEMNVSTLELGDSALYLCASSLGFGDDTQYFGPGTRLTVL.

This clone was counted between two and nine times. V usage is TRBV4-1 and J usage is TRBJ2-1; 8 positions agree with TRBD2. The CDR3 extends over 16 amino acids. Germline lookup yields CDR1 MGHRA and CDR2 YSYEKL. Unmatched junction bases numbered 6, after V lost 3 bases and J lost 2 bases. CDR3 loop: CASSHDTSGTYNEQFF. CDR3 coding DNA: TGCGCCAGCAGCCATGATACTAGCGGAACCTACAATGAGCAGTTCTTC.

The CDR3 sequence: CASSLGGANYGYTF. CDR3 bases: TGTGCCAGCAGCCTAGGGGGAGCTAACTATGGCTACACCTTC. The gene calls are TRBV5-8 and TRBJ1-2, with a weak D call TRBD1 (6 bases). The germline gives CDR1 SGHTS, CDR2 YDEGEE. Trimming removed 4 bases from V and 0 bases from J, with 10 bases in between. The CDR3 is 14 amino acids.

This sequence joins TRBV6-2 or TRBV6-3 and TRBJ2-2; 7 positions agree with TRBD1. Unmatched junction bases numbered 7, after V lost 5 bases and J lost 4 bases. The CDR3 consists of 15 residues. The germline gives CDR1 MNHEY, CDR2 SVGEGT. The CDR3 DNA follows: TGTGCCAGCAGTCAAGGGGGACAGCTCACCGGGGAGCTGTTTTTT. It codes for CASSQGGQLTGELFF.

V is TRBV2 and J is TRBJ2-7; D is undetermined. This CDR3 has 12 residues. The V gene's germline CDR1 is SNHLY and CDR2 FYNNEI. Between the trimmed V and J ends, which lost 7 bases and 2 bases, there was a span of 9 bases. The CDR3 nucleotides read TGTGCCAGCACCGAGGTCGCCTACGAGCAGTACTTC. Residues: CASTEVAYEQYF.

V usage is TRBV2 and J usage is TRBJ2-1; D perhaps matches TRBD2 (5 bases). Trimming shortened V by 6 bases and J by 5 bases, and 20 bases separated the two germline ends. Germline lookup yields CDR1 SNHLY and CDR2 FYNNEI. CDR3 size: 16 residues. For the CDR3, the DNA is TGTGCCAGCAGCCATGGCCTGGGGAGTCGGGACAATGAGCAGTTCTTC. Amino acid sequence: CASSHGLGSRDNEQFF.

The chain recombines TRBV5-6 with TRBJ2-1; possibly TRBD2 for D (5 bases). V dropped 4 bases and J dropped 3 bases, with 11 bases sitting between them. In germline, CDR1 is SGHDT, CDR2 YYEEEE. The CDR3 consists of 14 residues. Written as DNA, the CDR3 is TGTGCCAGCAGCGGCGGGCACCACTACAATGAGCAGTTCTTC. It is translated as CASSGGHHYNEQFF.

This clone turned up a few times. The rearrangement joins TRBV6-5 to TRBJ1-2; 8 nucleotides agree with TRBD1. The CDR3 has 14 amino acids. Looked up from germline, CDR1 is MNHEY and CDR2 is SVGAGI. V trimming: 6 bases; J trimming: 6 bases; junction bases outside the gene matches: 9. The CDR3 spells CASSLRTGLDGYTF. CDR3 sequence (DNA): TGTGCCAGCAGCTTAAGGACAGGGTTAGATGGCTACACCTTC.

This chain links TRBV29-1 with TRBJ1-1; 10 bases match TRBD1. The CDR3 runs to 12 residues. The V gene's germline CDR1 is SQVTM and CDR2 ANQGSEA. With V trimmed by 7 bases and J by 11 bases, 10 bases remained unmatched. CDR3 amino acids: CSAGTGTGAAFF. In DNA form, the CDR3 reads TGCAGCGCCGGCACCGGGACAGGGGCGGCTTTCTTT.